The TCR beta chain described here comes from a study of response to subunit inactivated influenza vaccine. Germline V gives CDR1 DFQATT, CDR2 SNEGSKA (reference sequence). J was trimmed by 6 bases and V by 4 bases; bases with no gene match: 5. The CDR3 is made up of 14 amino acids. The sample holds many counts of this clonotype. Its cognate antigen is unknown. TCRdb reprocessed the RT-PCR reads with MiXCR, giving one entry per CDR3 protein. The sample carries more than 700,000 distinct CDR3 sequences, 21% recorded once. Regarding the study as a whole: Few additional T cells are recruited per seasonal influenza vaccination, authors suggested.

This clonotype was obtained from a man between 45 and 60 years old who received an inactivated influenza vaccine. This chain uses TRBV20-1 with TRBJ2-1; the match to TRBD2 covers 11 bases. Sequencing used PBMCs from blood, obtained 4 to 6 days after vaccination. CDR3: CSAKGLAGTNEQFF. The CDR3 nucleotides read TGCAGTGCTAAAGGACTAGCGGGTACCAATGAGCAGTTCTTC.